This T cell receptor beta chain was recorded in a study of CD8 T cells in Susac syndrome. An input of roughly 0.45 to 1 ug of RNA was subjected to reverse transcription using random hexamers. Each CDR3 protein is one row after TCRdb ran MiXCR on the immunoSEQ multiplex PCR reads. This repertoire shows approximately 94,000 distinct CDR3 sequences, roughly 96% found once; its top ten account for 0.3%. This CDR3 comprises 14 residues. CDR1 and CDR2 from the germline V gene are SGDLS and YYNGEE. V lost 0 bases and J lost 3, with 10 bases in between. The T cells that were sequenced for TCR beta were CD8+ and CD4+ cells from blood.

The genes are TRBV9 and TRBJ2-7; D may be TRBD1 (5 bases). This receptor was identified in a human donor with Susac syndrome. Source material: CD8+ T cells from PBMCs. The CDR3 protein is CASSVGQDIYEQYF. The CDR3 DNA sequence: TGTGCCAGCAGCGTAGGCCAGGACATCTACGAGCAGTACTTC.